The present TCR beta chain was sequenced within a study of CD8 T cells in ankylosing spondylitis. CDR3 length: 13 amino acids. Germline CDR1 and CDR2: DFQATT and SNEGSKA (reference sequence). V gave up 0 bases and J gave up 4 bases, with 9 bases separating them. This clonotype was counted at least ten times. What it binds is unknown. 5'-RACE, quantitative and with molecular barcodes, yielded the TCR beta libraries. One entry per CDR3 protein, called by TCRdb with MiXCR from the 5' RACE reads. In the table there are fewer than 550,000 distinct CDR3 sequences, 5.3% of which are singletons. General observations from the study: Matched synovial fluid from ankylosing spondylitis patients was reported to be enriched for disease-linked clones. One TCR beta motif, made up of roughly 8 highly homologous variants, appeared characteristic of ankylosing spondylitis blood.

The TCR comes from a male donor with ankylosing spondylitis. Source material: blood, either unsorted or a sorted T cell fraction (not recorded which). The genes are TRBV20-1 and TRBJ1-2, with unresolved D. The CDR3 here is CSAREEPRYGYTF. The CDR3 DNA reads TGCAGTGCTAGAGAGGAGCCCCGCTATGGCTACACCTTC.